These 16 T cell receptor beta chains came from one sample sequenced in a study of T cells in Graves' hyperthyroidism and ophthalmopathy. Regions amplified from RNA transcripts were the TCR beta CDR3 regions. A first-round RT-PCR of the TCR CDR3 used the HTBI primer set. TCRdb analysed the multiplex PCR reads with MiXCR anew, one entry per CDR3 protein. The sample has roughly 640,000 distinct CDR3 sequences, around 15% seen once. The sample comprised blood. The origin of the receptors is a middle-aged woman with Graves' ophthalmopathy.

V is TRBV12-3 or TRBV12-4 and J is TRBJ2-2; D possibly corresponds to TRBD2 (6 bases). Trimming took off 3 bases at V and 5 bases at J, with 16 bases between the two ends. CDR3 length: 16 amino acids. CDR3 nucleotide sequence: TGTGCCAGCAGTTTTTTTCGGACAAGCGGGACCGGGGAGCTGTTTTTT. Amino acid sequence: CASSFFRTSGTGELFF.

The chain has TRBV9 and TRBJ1-4, with TRBD1 identical over 7 bases. CDR1 is SGDLS and CDR2 is YYNGEE in the germline V gene. Germline trimming cut 4 bases from V and 3 bases from J; bases unmatched to any gene: 6. This CDR3 has 15 amino acids. CDR3 nucleotides: TGTGCCAGCAGCACCAGGGGGATTGCTAATGAAAAACTGTTTTTT. This gives the protein CASSTRGIANEKLFF. Variable domain in full (rest from reference TRBV9 and TRBJ1-4): DSGVTQTPKHLITATGQRVTLRCSPRSGDLSVYWYQQSLDQGLQFLIQYYNGEERAKGNILERFSAQQFPDLHSELNLSSLELGDSALYFCASSTRGIANEKLFFGSGTQLSVL.

In its sample, this clonotype was seen a few times. This chain links TRBV6-1 with TRBJ2-6, with 8 positions matching TRBD1. After removal of 6 bases from V and 0 bases from J, the junction contained 4 bases not matched to a gene. Germline values: CDR1 MNHNS, CDR2 SASEGT. The CDR3 length is 16 residues. The CDR3 protein is CASRDRASSGANVLTF. CDR3 coding DNA: TGTGCCAGCAGGGACAGGGCTAGCTCTGGGGCCAACGTCCTGACTTTC.

This rearrangement joins TRBV12-3 or TRBV12-4 to TRBJ1-1; D not certain. The CDR3 length is 14 residues. Deletions cut 8 bases from V and 3 bases from J, with 16 bases between. DNA of the CDR3: TGTGCCAGCTCGGGAGGATTCCACGACACTGAAGCTTTCTTT. Its translation is CASSGGFHDTEAFF.

This clonotype has ten or more counts. The V gene is TRBV28, the J gene TRBJ2-3; 9 bases are shared with TRBD1. This CDR3 comprises 16 residues. Germline CDR1 is MDHEN and CDR2 is SYDVKM. After removal of 6 bases from V and 4 bases from J, the junction contained 11 bases not matched to a gene. CDR3 in DNA: TGTGCCAGCAGCCCAGCCGGGACAGGGAAGGCAGATACGCAGTATTTT. Amino acid sequence: CASSPAGTGKADTQYF.

The J gene is TRBJ2-3, the V gene TRBV5-1; 16 bases map to TRBD2. CDR1 SGHRS and CDR2 YFSETQ come from the germline V gene. V shed 4 bases and J 8 bases; nucleotides not matched to a gene: 7. This CDR3 region has 16 residues. The CDR3 DNA follows: TGCGCCAGCAGCGTCGGGACTAGCGGGGGGGATGGTACGCAGTATTTT. Translating gives CASSVGTSGGDGTQYF.

This clonotype has a count of ten or more. V usage is TRBV6-5 and J usage is TRBJ2-7; TRBD1 is a possible D gene (6 bases). CDR3 size: 14 residues. The V end lost 2 bases, the J end lost 4 bases, and 12 bases lay between the germline ends. Germline CDR1 MNHEY, CDR2 SVGAGI. CDR3: CASSYLRGGYEQYF. The CDR3 bases are TGTGCCAGCAGTTACCTCAGGGGTGGATACGAGCAGTACTTC.

This chain uses TRBV12-3 or TRBV12-4 with TRBJ1-4; D ambiguous. The CDR3 is made up of 14 amino acids. V lost 6 bases, J lost 0 bases, and 8 bases lay in between. CDR3 amino acids: CASRTAATNEKLFF. CDR3 nucleotide sequence: TGTGCCAGCAGAACCGCTGCAACTAATGAAAAACTGTTTTTT.

This chain connects TRBV12-3 or TRBV12-4 to TRBJ2-7; 15 bases are shared with TRBD2. Unmatched junction bases numbered 9, after V lost 5 bases and J lost 7 bases. CDR3 length equals 16 residues. The CDR3 region is CASSRGLAGGPGEQYF. The CDR3 bases are TGTGCCAGCAGTCGTGGACTAGCGGGGGGGCCCGGGGAGCAGTACTTC.

This chain links TRBV4-1 with TRBJ1-6; D unclear. The germline V and J ends were trimmed by 3 bases and 6 bases, with 3 bases remaining between them. The germline V gene has CDR1 MGHRA and CDR2 YSYEKL. The CDR3 totals 12 residues. The CDR3 reads CASSHLNSPLHF. The CDR3 region has the DNA TGCGCCAGCAGCCATCTTAATTCACCCCTCCACTTT.

This clonotype was counted ten times or more. The chain joins TRBV18 to TRBJ1-2; D unresolved. This CDR3 has 14 residues. V shed 2 bases and J shed 1 base, with 8 bases lying between them. Germline CDR1 is KGHSH and CDR2 is LQKENI. CDR3 in DNA: TGTGCCAGCTCACCAGGATCCGATAACTATGGCTACACCTTC. Translation gives CASSPGSDNYGYTF.

This clonotype appeared a few times. V gene TRBV5-5 combines with J gene TRBJ2-4, with D tentatively TRBD2 (5 bases). CDR3 size: 15 residues. V gave up 0 bases and J gave up 5 bases, with 12 bases separating them. Germline CDR1 SGHKS, CDR2 YYEKEE (reference sequence). Written as DNA, the CDR3 is TGTGCCAGCAGCTTGGGTAGTAGAGCGGAAAACATTCAGTACTTC. Amino acids: CASSLGSRAENIQYF. The whole variable domain, remainder taken from reference TRBV5-5 and TRBJ2-4, is DAGVTQSPTHLIKTRGQQVTLRCSPISGHKSVSWYQQVLGQGPQFIFQYYEKEERGRGNFPDRFSARQFPNYSSELNVNALLLGDSALYLCASSLGSRAENIQYFGAGTRLSVL.

This clonotype has more than one count but fewer than ten. V and J are TRBV29-1 and TRBJ1-1, with D maybe TRBD1 (6 bases). V lost 6 bases, J lost 0 bases, and 11 bases lay in between. Germline CDR1 reads SQVTM; CDR2 reads ANQGSEA. This CDR3 is 13 amino acids long. In DNA, the CDR3 is TGCAGCGTAGAGGGGGTTTTGAACACTGAAGCTTTCTTT. It translates to CSVEGVLNTEAFF.

This clonotype was found many times. CDR3 DNA: TGTGCCAGCACAGGGACAGCCGCGACCCAGTACTTC. It codes for CASTGTAATQYF. V usage is TRBV6-1 and J usage is TRBJ2-5, with 7 nucleotides matching TRBD1. CDR1 and CDR2 from the germline V gene are MNHNS and SASEGT. The CDR3 loop spans 12 amino acids. The trim removed 7 bases at V and 7 bases at J, leaving 6 bases unmatched.

This clonotype was detected ten times or more. The chain is built from TRBV20-1 and TRBJ1-1, with 8 bases identical to TRBD1. CDR1 DFQATT and CDR2 SNEGSKA come from the germline V gene (reference sequence). Trimming took 5 bases from V and 4 from J; bases not matched to a gene: 3. The CDR3 sequence is 12 residues long. The CDR3 DNA sequence: TGCAGTGCTTGGACAGGGACCACTGAAGCTTTCTTT. It codes for CSAWTGTTEAFF.

This clonotype was observed a handful of times. The junction shows a germline mismatch at one end, possibly a read error. The rearrangement uses TRBV18 and TRBJ2-7, with 8 bases matching TRBD2. The CDR3 is 14 amino acids. Germline-derived CDR1 and CDR2 are KGHSH and LQKENI. The CDR3 region is CASAPGLGPSEQYF. CDR3 nucleotide sequence: TGTGCCAGCGCACCGGGACTAGGGCCTAGCGAGCAGTACTTC.